The rows below give T cell receptor beta chains drawn from one sample of a study of shared clonotypes between healthy human individuals. Profiling relied on immunoSEQ multiplex PCR, and the TCRdb table lists in-frame clones only, not all of them. The sample contains roughly 570,000 clones, 95% to 98% of which appear only once. Sequenced: naive CD8+ T cells sorted from blood. The receptors originated from a man aged 30-40 years in good health. Each CDR3 is given without its conserved first and last residue. Clone size is stated in some rows and not others, as once, few, many or a class when expanded.

TRBV5-1 | - | ASSYGGGINEQF
TRBV10-3 | - | AIRSDRTNYGYT
TRBV27 | - | ASSNTYEQY
TRBV7-9 | - | ASSLGRVAEAF
TRBV2 | - | ASSELTDQPQH
TRBV5-1 | - | ASSRGPRGDQPQH
TRBV18 | - | ASSPTSGDEETQY
TRBV4-2 | once | ASSQDRASGNEQY
TRBV4-1 | - | ASSPYLDREETQY
TRBV2 | - | ASSEMQAGNEQF
TRBV7-3 | - | ASSSQGNTEAF
TRBV9 | - | ASSPRTSGRGSNEQF
TRBV14 | - | ASSQEEESPYEQY